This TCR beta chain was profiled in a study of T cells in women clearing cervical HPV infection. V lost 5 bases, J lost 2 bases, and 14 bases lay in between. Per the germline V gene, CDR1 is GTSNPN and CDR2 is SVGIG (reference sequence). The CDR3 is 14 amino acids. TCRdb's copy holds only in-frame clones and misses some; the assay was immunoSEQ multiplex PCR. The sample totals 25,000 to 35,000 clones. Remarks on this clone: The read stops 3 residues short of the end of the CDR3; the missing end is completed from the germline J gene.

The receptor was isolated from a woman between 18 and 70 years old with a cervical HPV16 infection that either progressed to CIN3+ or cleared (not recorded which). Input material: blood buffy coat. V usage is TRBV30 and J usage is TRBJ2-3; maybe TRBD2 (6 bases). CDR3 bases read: TGTGCCTGGTCCTCGGGACTCCCCACAGATACG. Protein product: CAWSSGLPTDT. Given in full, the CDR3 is CAWSSGLPTDTQYF. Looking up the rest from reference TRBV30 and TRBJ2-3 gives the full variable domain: SQTIHQWPATLVQPVGSPLSLECTVEGTSNPNLYWYRQAAGRGLQLLFYSVGIGQISSEVPQNLSASRPQDRQFILSSKKLLLSDSGFYLCAWSSGLPTDTQYFGPGTRLTVL.